The entry that follows covers one TCR beta chain sequence. The protocol was immunoSEQ multiplex PCR, while the TCRdb copy is restricted to in-frame clones and leaves out a portion. Counted here are fewer than 400,000 clones, approximately 80% occurring once; the ten biggest clones make up 2% to 2.5%. The sample comes from a study of Ad26.COV2.S vaccination and SARS-CoV-2 variants. This sample's treatment: roughly 19 received Ad26.COV2.S at low or high dose, single or two shots; a few received placebo; per-sample allocation not given. Vaccine and placebo recipients were sampled on day 63 after the first injection. Trimming pared 11 bases from V and 7 bases from J, leaving 21 bases between. CDR3 length: 13 amino acids. Per germline, CDR1 ENHRY and CDR2 SYGVKD.

The source of this sequence is a person aged 18-60 years who received the Ad26.COV2.S COVID-19 vaccine or a placebo. The rearrangement links TRBV10-3 to TRBJ2-7; TRBD1 might be the D (5 bases). The specimen was peripheral blood, collected in a trial of Ad26.COV2.S vaccine versus placebo. In DNA form, the CDR3 reads TGTGCCTCAGCCTACCTACAGGAAACAGAGCAGTACTTC. Protein product: CASAYLQETEQYF.